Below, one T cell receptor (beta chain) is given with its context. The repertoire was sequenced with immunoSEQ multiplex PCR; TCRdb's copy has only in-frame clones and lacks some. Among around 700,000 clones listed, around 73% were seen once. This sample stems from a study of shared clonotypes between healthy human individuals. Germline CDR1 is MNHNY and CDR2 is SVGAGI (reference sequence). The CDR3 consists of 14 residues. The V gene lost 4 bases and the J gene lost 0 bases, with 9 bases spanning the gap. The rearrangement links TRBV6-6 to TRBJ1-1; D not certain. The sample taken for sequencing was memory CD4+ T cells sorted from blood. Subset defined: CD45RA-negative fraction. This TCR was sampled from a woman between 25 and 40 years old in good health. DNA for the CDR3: TGTGCCAGCAGTTGGGGAAGCATGAACACTGAAGCTTTCTTT. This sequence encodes CASSWGSMNTEAFF.